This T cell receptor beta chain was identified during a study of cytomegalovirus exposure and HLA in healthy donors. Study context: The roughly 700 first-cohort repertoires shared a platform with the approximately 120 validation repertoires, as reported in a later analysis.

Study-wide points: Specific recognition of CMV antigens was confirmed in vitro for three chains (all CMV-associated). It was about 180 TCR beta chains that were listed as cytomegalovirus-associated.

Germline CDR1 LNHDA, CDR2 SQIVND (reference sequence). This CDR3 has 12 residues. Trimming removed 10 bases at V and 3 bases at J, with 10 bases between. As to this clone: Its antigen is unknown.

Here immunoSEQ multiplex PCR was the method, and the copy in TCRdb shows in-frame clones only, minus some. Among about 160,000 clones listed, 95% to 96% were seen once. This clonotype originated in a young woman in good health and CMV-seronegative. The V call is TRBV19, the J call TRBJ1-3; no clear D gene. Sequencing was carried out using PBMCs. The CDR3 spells CATASGGNTIYF. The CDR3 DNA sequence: TGTGCCACCGCCTCGGGTGGAAACACCATATATTTT.